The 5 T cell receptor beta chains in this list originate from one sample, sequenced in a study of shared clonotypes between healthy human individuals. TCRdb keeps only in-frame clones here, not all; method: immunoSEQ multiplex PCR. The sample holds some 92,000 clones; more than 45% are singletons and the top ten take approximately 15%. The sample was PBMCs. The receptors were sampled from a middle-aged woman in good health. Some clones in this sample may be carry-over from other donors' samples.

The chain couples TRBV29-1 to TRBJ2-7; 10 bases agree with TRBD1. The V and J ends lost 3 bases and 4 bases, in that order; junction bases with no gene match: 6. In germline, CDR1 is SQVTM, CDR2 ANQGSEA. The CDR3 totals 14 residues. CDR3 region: CSVDVGGQGYEQYF. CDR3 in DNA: TGCAGCGTTGATGTTGGGGGACAGGGGTACGAGCAGTACTTC.

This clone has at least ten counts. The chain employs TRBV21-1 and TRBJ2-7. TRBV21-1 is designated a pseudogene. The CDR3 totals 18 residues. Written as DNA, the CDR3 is TGTGCCAGCAGCAAACCAAGCCCCCAGGGGCGGGGTTCCTACGAGCAGTACTTC. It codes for CASSKPSPQGRGSYEQYF.

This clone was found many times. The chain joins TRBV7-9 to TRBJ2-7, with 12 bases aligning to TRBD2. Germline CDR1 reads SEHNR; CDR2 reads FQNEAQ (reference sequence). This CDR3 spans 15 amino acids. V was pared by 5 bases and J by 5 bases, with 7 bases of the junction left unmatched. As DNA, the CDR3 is TGTGCCAGCAGCCCAGGACTAGCGGGACGACACGAGCAGTACTTC. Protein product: CASSPGLAGRHEQYF.

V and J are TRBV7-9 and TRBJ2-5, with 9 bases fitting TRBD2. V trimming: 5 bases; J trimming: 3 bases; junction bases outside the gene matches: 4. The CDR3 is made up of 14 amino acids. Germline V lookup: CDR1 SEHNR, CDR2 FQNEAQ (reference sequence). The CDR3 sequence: CASSPRTSEETQYF. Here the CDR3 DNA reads TGTGCCAGCAGCCCCCGGACTAGCGAAGAGACCCAGTACTTC.

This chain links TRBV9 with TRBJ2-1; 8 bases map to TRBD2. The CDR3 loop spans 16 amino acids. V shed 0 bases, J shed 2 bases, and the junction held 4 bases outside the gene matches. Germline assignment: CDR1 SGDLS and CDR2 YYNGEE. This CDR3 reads CASSVATGGPYNEQFF. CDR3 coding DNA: TGTGCCAGCAGCGTAGCGACGGGAGGGCCCTACAATGAGCAGTTCTTC. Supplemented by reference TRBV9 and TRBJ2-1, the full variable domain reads DSGVTQTPKHLITATGQRVTLRCSPRSGDLSVYWYQQSLDQGLQFLIQYYNGEERAKGNILERFSAQQFPDLHSELNLSSLELGDSALYFCASSVATGGPYNEQFFGPGTRLTVL.